Below, 17 T cell receptor beta chains from the same sample are listed, as sequenced in a study of T-cell reconstitution after alpha-beta-depleted transplantation in children. Preparation of the TCRbeta library used unique molecular identifiers. TCRdb re-called the PCR reads with MiXCR, one entry per CDR3 protein. The sample consists of under 750,000 distinct CDR3 sequences, roughly 23% of them appearing once. Sequences were derived from PBMCs, mostly from graft donor cells, sampled 360 days after TCRalphabeta/CD19-depleted stem cell transplant. These receptors were collected from a boy under three years old who had a stem cell transplant for acute myeloid leukemia, so the T cells may come from the graft donor.

The V call is TRBV6-1, the J call TRBJ2-4, with TRBD1 matching over 7 bases. CDR1 MNHNS and CDR2 SASEGT come from the germline V gene. This CDR3 spans 15 amino acids. Unmatched junction bases numbered 3, after V lost 4 bases and J lost 0 bases. CDR3 DNA sequence: TGTGCCAGCAGTGGACAGGGAATAGCCAAAAACATTCAGTACTTC. Translation: CASSGQGIAKNIQYF.

This chain connects TRBV15 to TRBJ2-1; the match to TRBD2 covers 9 bases. V was clipped by 1 base and J by 7 bases; unmatched bases: 5. CDR1 is LNHNV and CDR2 is YYDKDF in the germline V gene (reference sequence). CDR3 length: 15 residues. As DNA, the CDR3 is TGTGCCACCAGCAGAGCGAGCGGGGGGAGGAATGAGCAGTTCTTC. Protein product: CATSRASGGRNEQFF.

The gene calls are TRBV6-5 and TRBJ2-7; 7 nucleotides agree with TRBD1. The CDR3 is 12 residues long. Trimming removed 10 bases from V and 2 bases from J; junction bases left unmatched: 5. The germline CDR1 and CDR2 sequences are MNHEY and SVGAGI. CDR3 DNA sequence: TGTGCCACCCGGGACAGAGCCTACGAGCAGTACTTC. Protein: CATRDRAYEQYF.

With regard to this clonotype: With a much larger clone just one base away, this may be a read error. The rearrangement links TRBV29-1 to TRBJ2-7, with TRBD1 matching 8 bases. The CDR3 contains 13 residues. CDR1 is SQVTM, CDR2 ANQGSEA, per germline. Trimming took 6 bases from V and 7 from J; bases not matched to a gene: 11. CDR3 bases: TGCAGCGTCCCCGGGACAGGACTTACGGAGCAGTACTTC. It translates to CSVPGTGLTEQYF.

This clonotype was detected many times. The chain couples TRBV20-1 to TRBJ2-1, with 9 bases that match TRBD2. The V segment lost 5 bases and the J segment 3 bases; nucleotides outside the gene matches: 8. Per the germline V gene, CDR1 is DFQATT and CDR2 is SNEGSKA (reference sequence). This CDR3 comprises 15 residues. CDR3 nucleotide sequence: TGCAGTGCTCTACCACGGACTAGCGTCTACAATGAGCAGTTCTTC. Translating it yields CSALPRTSVYNEQFF.

V usage is TRBV6-5 and J usage is TRBJ1-5; 7 bases align to TRBD1. This CDR3 is 16 amino acids long. Per germline, CDR1 MNHEY and CDR2 SVGAGI. Trimming removed 5 bases from V and 0 bases from J; junction bases left unmatched: 7. CDR3: CASSPRDSYSNQPQHF. The DNA for the CDR3 is TGTGCCAGCAGTCCCCGGGACAGTTATAGCAATCAGCCCCAGCATTTT.

The sample holds many counts of this clonotype. This chain connects TRBV12-3 or TRBV12-4 to TRBJ2-2, with D perhaps being TRBD1 or TRBD2 (5 bases each). The CDR3 runs to 13 residues. V lost 5 bases and J lost 4, with 8 bases in between. CDR3 amino acids: CASSMGRTGELFF. Here the CDR3 DNA reads TGTGCCAGCAGTATGGGACGCACCGGGGAGCTGTTTTTT.

The V gene is TRBV6-5, the J gene TRBJ2-2, with D hard to call. V lost 2 bases to trimming and J lost 2 bases, with 12 bases between them. The CDR3 totals 16 residues. Germline V gives CDR1 MNHEY, CDR2 SVGAGI. The CDR3: CASSYVGRRNTGELFF. The CDR3 coding sequence is TGTGCCAGCAGTTACGTCGGGCGCCGAAACACCGGGGAGCTGTTTTTT.

V and J are TRBV4-3 and TRBJ2-3, with TRBD1 as a possible D gene (5 bases). This CDR3 is built from 16 residues. Trimming took 0 bases from V and 2 from J, leaving 12 bases between them. Germline V gene sequence: CDR1 LGHNA, CDR2 YSLEER. CDR3 loop: CASSQDLRQNTDTQYF. The DNA for the CDR3 is TGCGCCAGCAGCCAAGATCTCAGACAGAACACAGATACGCAGTATTTT.

The chain carries TRBV15 and TRBJ2-3; D is perhaps TRBD1 (5 bases). Germline V gives CDR1 LNHNV, CDR2 YYDKDF (reference sequence). The CDR3 spans 14 residues. V was pared by 7 bases and J by 0 bases, with 11 bases between. CDR3 residues: CATKGPLSTDTQYF. In DNA form, the CDR3 reads TGTGCCACCAAGGGGCCACTTAGCACAGATACGCAGTATTTT.

Ten or more counts support this clonotype. The chain links TRBV12-3 or TRBV12-4 to TRBJ1-5; D is unclear. This CDR3 contains 12 residues. Trimming removed 10 bases at V and 0 bases at J, with 7 bases between. Here the CDR3 reads CAISYSNQPQHF. The CDR3 bases are TGTGCCATATCTTATAGCAATCAGCCCCAGCATTTT.

This clonotype was recorded at least ten times. The chain has TRBV10-3 and TRBJ2-7; the match to TRBD1 covers 11 bases. Unmatched junction bases numbered 3, after V lost 3 bases and J lost 2 bases. The CDR3 loop spans 15 amino acids. The V gene's germline CDR1 is ENHRY and CDR2 SYGVKD. DNA of the CDR3: TGTGCCATCAGTGAAGGGACAGGGGGTCCCTACGAGCAGTACTTC. It specifies CAISEGTGGPYEQYF.

This chain uses TRBV4-3 with TRBJ2-7, with D unresolved. V lost 2 bases and J 0 bases, leaving 8 bases between the germline ends. The germline CDR1 and CDR2 sequences are LGHNA and YSLEER. This CDR3 contains 14 residues. The CDR3 is CASSQIPGSYEQYF. The CDR3 nucleotides read TGCGCCAGCAGCCAAATTCCGGGCTCCTACGAGCAGTACTTC.

Many counts were recorded for this clonotype. The CDR3 sequence is CASSSTSGNTDTQYF. For the CDR3, the DNA is TGTGCCAGCAGCTCCACTAGCGGGAACACAGATACGCAGTATTTT. The genes are TRBV7-9 and TRBJ2-3; 10 positions agree with TRBD2. Germline values: CDR1 SEHNR, CDR2 FQNEAQ (reference sequence). This CDR3 comprises 15 residues. Losses at the gene ends were 4 bases for V and 2 bases for J; bases not matched to a gene: 3.

This clonotype has a handful of counts. The chain recombines TRBV6-6 with TRBJ2-7; the D gene is possibly TRBD1 (5 bases). The V end lost 5 bases, the J end lost 6 bases, and 8 bases lay between the germline ends. CDR3 size: 11 residues. The germline V gene has CDR1 MNHNY and CDR2 SVGAGI (reference sequence). As DNA, the CDR3 is TGTGCCAGCAGTCAGGGTTTCGAGCAGTACTTC. Its translation is CASSQGFEQYF.

In its sample, this clonotype was seen a few times. The chain combines TRBV7-2 with TRBJ2-7; 7 bases fit TRBD2. CDR3 length: 14 residues. The V segment lost 2 bases and the J segment 5 bases; nucleotides outside the gene matches: 6. CDR1 is SGHTA and CDR2 is FQGNSA in the germline V gene. The CDR3 here is CASSLSSGVHEQYF. The CDR3 DNA sequence: TGTGCCAGCAGCTTATCCAGCGGGGTCCACGAGCAGTACTTC.

There are a few counts of this clonotype. The chain couples TRBV20-1 to TRBJ1-2, with 11 bases aligning to TRBD1. Trimming took 4 bases from V and 6 from J; bases not matched to a gene: 1. CDR1 is DFQATT, CDR2 SNEGSKA, per germline (reference sequence). CDR3 length: 12 amino acids. This CDR3 is CSAMGQGDGYTF. CDR3 DNA sequence: TGCAGTGCTATGGGACAGGGGGATGGCTACACCTTC.